What follows is one T cell receptor beta chain and its context. The germline V gene has CDR1 MNHEY and CDR2 SVGAGI. V was pared by 4 bases and J by 2 bases, with 5 bases between. This CDR3 is 13 amino acids long. The repertoire was sequenced with immunoSEQ multiplex PCR; TCRdb's copy has only in-frame clones and lacks some. The table lists some 150,000 clones, around 94% of them singletons. This sample stems from a study of control samples from healthy donors and cancer patients. The TCR originated in a man in his 60s with colorectal cancer. The chain combines TRBV6-5 with TRBJ1-4; D is unresolved. Sequencing used PBMCs. The CDR3 here is CASSLQTNEKLFF. The DNA of the CDR3 is TGTGCCAGCAGTTTACAGACTAATGAAAAACTGTTTTTT.